The 22 T cell receptor beta chains presented below share a single source sample, sequenced in a study of shared clonotypes between healthy human individuals. Libraries were prepared by immunoSEQ multiplex PCR; TCRdb keeps only in-frame clonotypes and omits some of them. Counted here are roughly 500,000 clones, about 96% occurring once; the ten biggest clones make up under 0.06%. Sequenced input: naive CD4+ T cells sorted from blood. Subset of the sample: CD45RA+ positively selected. The receptors were gathered from a woman aged 30 to 39 in good health.

The rearrangement joins TRBV10-3 to TRBJ2-3, with D perhaps TRBD1 or TRBD2 (5 bases each). This CDR3 region has 15 residues. Germline CDR1 reads ENHRY; CDR2 reads SYGVKD. Trimming took off 10 bases at V and 3 bases at J, with 20 bases between the two ends. The CDR3 region has the DNA TGTGCCACCACCTCGGGGCTAGCAGAGACAGATACGCAGTATTTT. Its translation is CATTSGLAETDTQYF.

This clone appeared a single time. Other DNA sequences in the same sample also yield this CDR3. The chain uses TRBV28 and TRBJ1-5; 9 nucleotides match TRBD1. The length of the CDR3 is 13 residues. Germline V gene data show CDR1 as MDHEN and CDR2 as SYDVKM. Trimming removed 6 bases from V and 6 bases from J; junction bases left unmatched: 3. The CDR3 sequence is CASRGQGGQPQHF. CDR3 sequence (DNA): TGTGCCAGCAGGGGACAGGGCGGTCAGCCCCAGCATTTT.

This chain links TRBV7-9 with TRBJ2-3, with TRBD2 as a possible D gene (5 bases). The CDR3 runs to 16 residues. Trimming stripped 2 bases from V and 4 bases from J, with 16 bases between. Germline V gene lookup returns CDR1 SEHNR and CDR2 FQNEAQ (reference sequence). The CDR3 coding sequence is TGTGCCAGCAGCTTATTCGTGGGAGTCCTCCCAGATACGCAGTATTTT. Amino acids: CASSLFVGVLPDTQYF.

CDR3 residues: CASRRSSVPTGRQFF. In nucleotides, the CDR3 is TGTGCCAGCCGAAGATCTAGCGTCCCGACAGGGCGGCAGTTCTTC. The chain links TRBV27 to TRBJ2-1, with D perhaps TRBD1 (7 bases). This CDR3 is 15 amino acids long. Trimming left V 8 bases short and J 12 bases short, with 26 bases between. The germline V gene has CDR1 MNHEY and CDR2 SMNVEV (reference sequence).

The chain links TRBV10-3 to TRBJ2-7; 7 nucleotides match TRBD1. Germline CDR1 and CDR2: ENHRY and SYGVKD. This CDR3 comprises 14 residues. Trimming took 6 bases from V and 6 from J; bases not matched to a gene: 11. CDR3 region: CAIRTTGIRSEQYF. CDR3 sequence (DNA): TGTGCCATCAGGACGACAGGGATTCGGTCCGAGCAGTACTTC.

V gene TRBV18 combines with J gene TRBJ2-7; 7 bases are a match to TRBD1. Looked up from germline, CDR1 is KGHSH and CDR2 is LQKENI. The CDR3 runs to 14 residues. Trimming removed 2 bases from V and 4 bases from J; junction bases left unmatched: 5. The CDR3 nucleotides are TGTGCCAGCTCACCAAAAGGGACAGAGTACGAGCAGTACTTC. It is translated as CASSPKGTEYEQYF.

Concerning this clone itself: Within the sample, other DNA sequences also encode this same CDR3. The chain employs TRBV28 and TRBJ2-7, with 7 bases that match TRBD1. J was trimmed by 1 base and V by 5 bases; bases with no gene match: 8. Germline V gives CDR1 MDHEN, CDR2 SYDVKM. The CDR3 covers 15 residues. CDR3 in amino acids: CASSPQTGSSYEQYF. For the CDR3, the DNA is TGTGCCAGCAGTCCGCAGACAGGGTCTTCCTACGAGCAGTACTTC.

V gene TRBV30 combines with J gene TRBJ1-2, with 7 bases fitting TRBD1. Trimming cost V 4 bases and J 4 bases; bases outside gene matches: 6. Per the germline V gene, CDR1 is GTSNPN and CDR2 is SVGIG (reference sequence). This CDR3 is built from 13 residues. The CDR3 nucleotides read TGTGCCTGGAACGGACAGGAGATCTATGGCTACACCTTC. Protein product: CAWNGQEIYGYTF.

V usage is TRBV4-3 and J usage is TRBJ2-7; 8 bases match TRBD2. Trimming took 5 bases from V and 3 from J; bases not matched to a gene: 9. Germline values: CDR1 LGHNA, CDR2 YSLEER. The CDR3 length is 15 residues. CDR3 sequence reads: CASSVLREGVYEQYF. Written as DNA, the CDR3 is TGCGCCAGCAGCGTCCTACGGGAGGGGGTCTACGAGCAGTACTTC.

The sample holds a few counts of this clone. The chain uses TRBV5-4 and TRBJ2-7; D possibly corresponds to TRBD2 (6 bases). There are 15 residues in the CDR3. The V gene's germline CDR1 is SGHNT and CDR2 YYREEE (reference sequence). Trimming removed 0 bases at V and 3 bases at J, with 13 bases between. The CDR3 DNA reads TGTGCCAGCAGCTTGGAACGGACTACCCTCTACGAGCAGTACTTC. Protein sequence: CASSLERTTLYEQYF.

This chain connects TRBV11-3 to TRBJ2-1, with 7 bases fitting TRBD2. With V trimmed by 1 base and J by 6 bases, 6 bases remained unmatched. CDR3 length: 15 amino acids. Germline V gene lookup returns CDR1 SGHNT and CDR2 YENEEA. The CDR3 DNA reads as TGTGCCAGCAGCTTAGGGACTAGGGCTATCAATGAGCAGTTCTTC. Protein: CASSLGTRAINEQFF.

The V call is TRBV7-8, the J call TRBJ2-5; D not resolved. V was shortened by 3 bases and J by 3 bases, with 11 bases between the two germline ends. The CDR3 length is 14 residues. Germline loops: CDR1 SGHVS, CDR2 FQNEAQ. The CDR3 spells CASSFKRVKETQYF. The CDR3 DNA sequence: TGTGCCAGCAGCTTTAAACGGGTTAAAGAGACCCAGTACTTC.

The chain combines TRBV27 with TRBJ1-5, with D perhaps TRBD1 (5 bases). Per the germline V gene, CDR1 is MNHEY and CDR2 is SMNVEV (reference sequence). Deletions cut 1 base from V and 3 bases from J, with 7 bases between. This CDR3 is built from 14 residues. Here the CDR3 DNA reads TGTGCCAGCAGTTTATTAGGGGACAATCAGCCCCAGCATTTT. As protein: CASSLLGDNQPQHF.

This chain links TRBV27 with TRBJ2-2, with D tentatively TRBD1 (5 bases). Trimming cost V 4 bases and J 6 bases, with 12 bases left between them. Germline V gives CDR1 MNHEY, CDR2 SMNVEV (reference sequence). This CDR3 region has 14 residues. CDR3 sequence (DNA): TGTGCCAGCAGTTCGGACAAGACGGCCGGGGAGCTGTTTTTT. Translated: CASSSDKTAGELFF.

The rearrangement links TRBV9 to TRBJ2-5; D not resolved. Judging by the DNA end, TRBJ2-7 fits better; the J call may be wrong. The CDR3 has 14 residues. Germline CDR1 is SGDLS and CDR2 is YYNGEE. CDR3 sequence: CASSVGFRTYEQYF. In DNA form, the CDR3 reads TGTGCCAGCAGCGTCGGGTTCCGGACCTACGAGCAGTACTTC.

This chain joins TRBV5-1 and TRBJ2-1, with TRBD2 matching 8 bases. The CDR3 covers 15 residues. Trimming cost V 4 bases and J 2 bases; bases outside gene matches: 5. CDR1 and CDR2 from the germline V gene are SGHRS and YFSETQ. The CDR3 DNA is TGCGCCAGCAGCGAAACTAGCGGCACCTACAATGAGCAGTTCTTC. Its protein is CASSETSGTYNEQFF. The full variable domain, rest sourced from reference TRBV5-1 and TRBJ2-1, is KAGVTQTPRYLIKTRGQQVTLSCSPISGHRSVSWYQQTPGQGLQFLFEYFSETQRNKGNFPGRFSGRQFSNSRSEMNVSTLELGDSALYLCASSETSGTYNEQFFGPGTRLTVL.

V and J are TRBV2 and TRBJ2-7, with TRBD2 matching over 11 bases. Germline CDR1 reads SNHLY; CDR2 reads FYNNEI. The CDR3 length is 15 residues. The V and J ends lost 5 bases and 4 bases, in that order; junction bases with no gene match: 7. The CDR3 region has the DNA TGTGCCAGCAGTCCGGGACTAGCGGTTAGATACGAGCAGTACTTC. It codes for CASSPGLAVRYEQYF.

The genes are TRBV7-8 and TRBJ2-5; D may be TRBD1 (5 bases). Trimming took off 0 bases at V and 1 base at J, with 9 bases between the two ends. This CDR3 is built from 15 residues. Germline CDR1 SGHVS, CDR2 FQNEAQ. The CDR3 is CASSLARVVQETQYF. The CDR3 DNA reads TGTGCCAGCAGCTTAGCCAGGGTGGTCCAAGAGACCCAGTACTTC.

The chain is built from TRBV28 and TRBJ1-1; D not certain. The germline V gene encodes CDR1 MDHEN and CDR2 SYDVKM. The V end was cut by 8 bases, the J end by 4 bases, with 14 bases between. The CDR3 runs to 13 residues. CDR3 sequence: CASGARAPTEAFF. CDR3 in DNA: TGTGCCAGCGGAGCCCGGGCCCCCACTGAAGCTTTCTTT.

The V call is TRBV6-5, the J call TRBJ2-1; tentative D call: TRBD2 (6 bases). Deletions cut 1 base from V and 4 bases from J, with 14 bases between. Germline CDR1 reads MNHEY; CDR2 reads SVGAGI. The CDR3 spans 16 residues. The CDR3 sequence is CASSYYGGRKYNEQFF. The CDR3 DNA reads as TGTGCCAGCAGTTACTACGGGGGACGCAAATACAATGAGCAGTTCTTC.

V and J are TRBV2 and TRBJ1-3; no clear D. Germline lookup yields CDR1 SNHLY and CDR2 FYNNEI. V was trimmed by 8 bases and J by 0 bases, leaving 14 bases between them. CDR3 length equals 15 residues. CDR3 protein: CASGELMSSGNTIYF. CDR3 nucleotides: TGTGCCAGCGGGGAGTTAATGAGCTCTGGAAACACCATATATTTT.

The chain links TRBV28 to TRBJ1-4; TRBD1 is a possible D gene (5 bases). V was shortened by 7 bases and J by 7 bases, with 16 bases between the two germline ends. The CDR3 runs to 14 residues. CDR1 is MDHEN and CDR2 is SYDVKM in the germline V gene. CDR3 nucleotide sequence: TGTGCCAGCACAAGGGACGGAGTAGCTGAAAAACTGTTTTTT. It is translated as CASTRDGVAEKLFF.